These T cell receptor beta chains were read from a single sample in a study of T cells in tuberculosis. Generated by immunoSEQ multiplex PCR, the TCRdb table keeps only in-frame clones and is missing some. The sample lists 20,000 to 25,000 clones; approximately 85% were seen once. The sequenced sample was PBMCs, obtained at tuberculosis diagnosis. The receptors derive from an adult with tuberculosis. Each CDR3 is given with its conserved first and last residue. D genes are given only for firm matches. The size field is filled for only some rows; it gives once, few, many or a size class.

J | D | size | V | CDR3 | DNA
TRBJ2-1 | TRBD2 | NA | TRBV10-1 | CASSDGTSRHNEQFF | TGCGCCAGCAGTGACGGGACTAGCCGCCACAATGAGCAGTTCTTC
TRBJ1-5 | NA | once | TRBV9 | CASSVAYSNQPQHF | TGTGCCAGCAGCGTAGCCTATAGCAATCAGCCCCAGCATTTT
TRBJ1-1 | NA | NA | TRBV2 | CASTSGGEAFF | TGTGCCAGCACTTCGGGGGGTGAAGCTTTCTTT
TRBJ2-3 | TRBD1 | NA | TRBV14 | CASSRKRQGVTDTQYF | TGTGCCAGCAGCCGCAAAAGACAGGGGGTCACAGATACGCAGTATTTT
TRBJ2-4 | NA | NA | TRBV11-2 | CASSPGLDSSKNIQYF | TGTGCCAGCAGCCCAGGACTGGATTCTTCCAAAAACATTCAGTACTTC
TRBJ2-7 | NA | NA | TRBV25-1 | CASSEYGSDEQYF | TGTGCCAGCAGTGAATATGGCAGCGACGAGCAGTACTTC
TRBJ2-1 | TRBD2 | medium-sized | TRBV6-4 | CASSDSSSGRANWDEQFF | TGTGCCAGCAGTGACTCCTCTAGCGGGAGGGCCAATTGGGATGAGCAGTTCTTC
TRBJ1-2 | NA | NA | TRBV19 | CASSPPGVGTNGYTF | TGTGCCAGTAGTCCGCCCGGGGTGGGGACTAATGGCTACACCTTC
TRBJ1-2 | NA | few | TRBV6-5 | CASSIFRDSNYGYTF | TGTGCCAGCAGTATTTTTCGGGACTCTAACTATGGCTACACCTTC
TRBJ2-7 | NA | NA | TRBV5-6 | CASSPSRGPYEQYF | TGTGCCAGCAGCCCGAGCAGGGGACCCTACGAGCAGTACTTC
TRBJ2-2 | TRBD2 | NA | TRBV4-3 | CASSLGTSGGVSGELFF | TGCGCCAGCAGCCTTGGGACTAGCGGGGGGGTGTCCGGGGAGCTGTTTTTT
TRBJ1-6 | TRBD1 | NA | TRBV5-4 | CASSLLGQVNSPLHF | TGTGCCAGCAGTCTCCTAGGACAGGTCAATTCACCCCTCCACTTT
TRBJ1-2 | TRBD1 | few | TRBV5-8 | CASSDRGGLYGYTF | TGTGCCAGCAGCGACAGGGGAGGGCTCTATGGCTACACCTTC
TRBJ1-5 | NA | once | TRBV10-3 | CAIANSGGVGQPQHF | TGTGCCATCGCCAACTCGGGAGGAGTAGGGCAGCCCCAGCATTTT
TRBJ2-5 | TRBD2 | NA | TRBV5-4 | CASSDISGGKTQYF | TGTGCCAGCAGCGACATTAGCGGGGGTAAGACCCAGTACTTC
TRBJ1-2 | NA | NA | TRBV19 | CASTIYGESNYGYTF | TGTGCCAGCACCATCTATGGGGAGTCTAACTATGGCTACACCTTC
TRBJ2-3 | TRBD2 | NA | TRBV7-2 | CASSPAGEHTDTQYF | TGTGCCAGCAGCCCAGCGGGGGAGCACACAGATACGCAGTATTTT
TRBJ2-3 | NA | NA | TRBV29-1 | CSGNQGGQTLDTQYF | TGCAGCGGGAACCAGGGGGGCCAAACGCTAGATACGCAGTATTTT
TRBJ2-3 | NA | NA | TRBV9 | CASSSSVASTDTQYF | TGTGCCAGCAGCTCGAGCGTTGCTAGCACAGATACGCAGTATTTT
TRBJ1-5 | TRBD1 | NA | TRBV7-2 | CASSLLGGGYQPQHF | TGTGCCAGCAGCCTGCTTGGAGGGGGCTATCAGCCCCAGCATTTT
TRBJ2-7 | TRBD2 | NA | TRBV30 | CAWDEGGGLYEQYF | TGTGCCTGGGACGAGGGCGGGGGACTGTACGAGCAGTACTTC
TRBJ2-1 | NA | once | TRBV5-5 | CASNLQGREPYNEQFF | TGTGCCAGCAACCTTCAGGGGCGGGAGCCCTACAATGAGCAGTTCTTC
TRBJ2-7 | TRBD1 | NA | TRBV19 | CASSPRGTGAHEQYF | TGTGCCAGTAGTCCAAGGGGAACAGGGGCCCACGAGCAGTACTTC
TRBJ1-1 | NA | NA | TRBV5-5 | CASSIISNTEAFF | TGTGCCAGCAGCATTATTAGTAACACTGAAGCTTTCTTT
TRBJ2-3 | NA | NA | TRBV7-3 | CASSLELDTDTQYF | TGTGCCAGCAGCTTAGAGCTAGACACAGATACGCAGTATTTT
TRBJ2-7 | TRBD2 | once | TRBV29-1 | CSAGLVSYEQYF | TGCAGCGCCGGACTAGTTTCCTACGAGCAGTACTTC
TRBJ1-1 | TRBD1 | NA | TRBV6-5 | CASGEGGHTEAFF | TGTGCCAGCGGAGAAGGGGGCCACACTGAAGCTTTCTTT
TRBJ1-2 | TRBD1 | NA | TRBV28 | CASSNTGDDGYTF | TGTGCCAGCAGTAACACAGGGGACGATGGCTACACCTTC
TRBJ1-5 | NA | NA | TRBV19 | CASSTGRELSQPQHF | TGTGCCAGTAGTACGGGGCGGGAATTGAGTCAGCCCCAGCATTTT
TRBJ2-7 | TRBD1 | NA | TRBV4-3 | CASTPGTGYEQYF | TGCGCCAGCACCCCCGGGACAGGGTACGAGCAGTACTTC
TRBJ1-2 | NA | NA | TRBV5-1 | CASSLEGFGGYTF | TGCGCCAGCAGCTTGGAGGGGTTCGGGGGCTACACCTTC
TRBJ2-6 | NA | few | TRBV7-2 | CASSFRAGANVLTF | TGTGCCAGCAGCTTTAGAGCCGGGGCCAACGTCCTGACTTTC
TRBJ2-6 | TRBD1 | NA | TRBV7-9 | CASSLAQGALSGANVLTF | TGTGCCAGCAGCTTAGCCCAGGGGGCCCTCTCTGGGGCCAACGTCCTGACTTTC
TRBJ1-5 | NA | once | TRBV10-3 | CAIRGTGSNQPQHF | TGTGCCATCAGGGGTACAGGTAGCAATCAGCCCCAGCATTTT
TRBJ1-4 | NA | once | TRBV19 | CASSTGRENEKLFF | TGTGCCAGTAGTACTGGACGGGAAAATGAAAAACTGTTTTTT
TRBJ2-5 | TRBD2 | NA | TRBV29-1 | CSVPAGGTQETQYF | TGCAGCGTTCCAGCGGGAGGAACCCAAGAGACCCAGTACTTC
TRBJ1-3 | NA | NA | TRBV10-1 | CASSDWASSGNTIYF | TGCGCCAGCAGTGATTGGGCCTCCTCTGGAAACACCATATATTTT
TRBJ1-1 | NA | once | TRBV13 | CASSEGFGEAFF | TGTGCCAGCAGCGAGGGATTCGGGGAGGCTTTCTTT
TRBJ1-5 | TRBD1 | NA | TRBV28 | CASSLKLPGTEYQPQHF | TGTGCCAGCAGTTTAAAATTGCCCGGGACAGAATATCAGCCCCAGCATTTT
TRBJ2-5 | NA | NA | TRBV2 | CASSERGTSLETQYF | TGTGCCAGCAGTGAGAGGGGTACTAGCTTAGAGACCCAGTACTTC
TRBJ1-5 | TRBD1 | NA | TRBV5-5 | CASSLGDRGNRPQHF | TGTGCCAGCAGCTTGGGGGACAGGGGGAATCGGCCCCAGCATTTT
TRBJ1-4 | NA | NA | TRBV18 | CASQPEGFISNEKLFF | TGTGCCAGCCAGCCGGAGGGTTTTATATCTAATGAAAAACTGTTTTTT
TRBJ1-1 | TRBD1 | NA | TRBV6-5 | CASIRDRWGTEAFF | TGTGCCAGCATACGGGACAGGTGGGGCACTGAAGCTTTCTTT
TRBJ2-1 | TRBD2 | NA | TRBV28 | CASSWGLAGGYYNEQFF | TGTGCCAGCAGTTGGGGACTAGCGGGAGGGTATTACAATGAGCAGTTCTTC
TRBJ2-4 | NA | few | TRBV2 | CASRLLVAKNIQYF | TGTGCCAGCAGGTTACTGGTAGCCAAAAACATTCAGTACTTC
TRBJ2-7 | TRBD2 | NA | TRBV11-2 | CASSLDPLRGGFEQYF | TGTGCCAGCAGCTTAGATCCATTGCGGGGGGGCTTCGAGCAGTACTTC